One T cell receptor (beta chain) is described in this entry. This record comes from a study of technical replicates of blood from a few donors. Germline V lookup: CDR1 MNHEY, CDR2 SVGAGI. V was clipped by 7 bases and J by 3 bases; unmatched bases: 10. The CDR3 spans 15 residues. Assay: immunoSEQ multiplex PCR; the TCRdb copy retains only in-frame clones and omits some. This repertoire shows fewer than 100,000 clones, less than 95% found once; its top ten account for about 0.3%. The sequenced sample consisted of T cells isolated from PBMCs. The gene calls are TRBV6-5 and TRBJ1-1, with TRBD1 matching 8 bases. The clonotype comes from a human donor in good health. Written as DNA, the CDR3 is TGTGCCAGCACCACCCCAGGGGGCGCGGACACTGAAGCTTTCTTT. It specifies CASTTPGGADTEAFF.